This T cell receptor beta chain was identified in a study of T cell changes during pregnancy in multiple sclerosis. Clones were sequenced by immunoSEQ multiplex PCR, and TCRdb holds only the in-frame ones, with some missing. The sample consists of roughly 60,000 clones, over 95% of them appearing once. V lost 5 bases to trimming and J lost 8 bases, with 13 bases between them. There are 13 residues in the CDR3. Germline V gene sequence: CDR1 SEHNR, CDR2 FQNEAQ (reference sequence). The TCR comes from a female donor with multiple sclerosis, enrolled in a pregnancy study. The V gene is TRBV7-9, the J gene TRBJ2-1; the D is unclear. Specimen: CD8+ T cells from peripheral blood mononuclear cells, collected after pregnancy. The CDR3 here is CASSPSPGHEQFF. The CDR3 nucleotides are TGTGCCAGCAGCCCATCCCCAGGCCATGAGCAGTTCTTC.